The rows below give T cell receptor beta chains drawn from one sample of a study of T cells in Graves' hyperthyroidism and ophthalmopathy. TCRdb processed the multiplex PCR reads anew with MiXCR; each CDR3 protein has one entry. The data hold 300,000 to 400,000 distinct CDR3 sequences, with about 15% observed a single time. The sample was blood. The receptor set was obtained from a woman aged 25 to 39 with Graves' hyperthyroidism. Each CDR3 is given with its conserved first and last residue. D genes are given only for firm matches. Where a row states a size, it is once, few, many or the class of an expanded clone; other rows omit it.

V,D,J,size,DNA,CDR3
TRBV29-1,-,TRBJ2-7,many,TGCAGCGTTGGTCCGGGTATGGCGCCGGAGCAGTACTTC,CSVGPGMAPEQYF
TRBV7-2,-,TRBJ2-7,many,TGTGCCAGCAGCGCTTTCGGAGGTTCATCCTACGAGCAGTACTTC,CASSAFGGSSYEQYF
TRBV20-1,-,TRBJ2-3,many,TGCAGTGCTAGCGGTGCAGCCCCCGACACAGATACGCAGTATTTT,CSASGAAPDTDTQYF
TRBV25-1,TRBD2,TRBJ2-3,many,TGTGCCAGCAGTGAGTTTCCGACTAGCGGGAGACCAGATACGCAGTATTTT,CASSEFPTSGRPDTQYF
TRBV29-1,-,TRBJ2-4,many,TGCAGCGCCTTGGGGGGGAGACAGGGAAGTACAAACATTCAGTACTTC,CSALGGRQGSTNIQYF
TRBV6-1,-,TRBJ1-3,-,TGTGCCAGCAGTCCATCGGGACCCTCTGGAAACACCATATATTTT,CASSPSGPSGNTIYF
TRBV6-6,-,TRBJ2-5,-,TGTGCCAGCAGTTACTCGGGGGGCCCAGAAGAGACCCAGTACTTC,CASSYSGGPEETQYF
TRBV2,-,TRBJ1-2,many,TGTGCCAGCAAACGGACGGGAGGCTACACCTTC,CASKRTGGYTF
TRBV5-6,-,TRBJ2-7,few,TGTGCCAGCAGCCGGGAAGAAGACAGGATCTACGAGCAGCACTTC,CASSREEDRIYEQHF
TRBV7-2,TRBD1,TRBJ2-3,many,TGTGCCAGCAGCTCCCGACCGGGACAGGGGCGGACAGATACGCAGTATTTT,CASSSRPGQGRTDTQYF
TRBV5-6,TRBD2,TRBJ2-5,many,TGTGCCAGCAGCTTGGTAGGGGAGGGAGTAGAGACCCAGTACTTC,CASSLVGEGVETQYF
TRBV9,-,TRBJ2-2,many,TGTGCCAGCAGCGTACCAGGGAGCGGCGCGAACACCGGGGAGCTGTTTTTT,CASSVPGSGANTGELFF
TRBV7-3,TRBD1,TRBJ2-1,-,TGTGCCAGCAGCCCTCGACAGGGGGCGGTGGATGAGCAGTTCTTC,CASSPRQGAVDEQFF
TRBV5-8,-,TRBJ1-5,-,TGTGCCAGCAATCCGGGATTCAATCAGCCCCAGCATTTT,CASNPGFNQPQHF
TRBV7-8,-,TRBJ2-5,many,TGTGCCAGCAGCACTTACGGGCAGGGAGGAGAGACCCAGTACTTC,CASSTYGQGGETQYF
TRBV28,-,TRBJ2-7,many,TGTGCCAGCAGTTTAGGGGGGGACAGTTCCTACGAGCAGTACTTC,CASSLGGDSSYEQYF
TRBV19,TRBD2,TRBJ2-1,-,TGTGCCAGTATGACTAGCGGTAATTCCTACAATGAGCAGTTCTTC,CASMTSGNSYNEQFF
TRBV28,-,TRBJ1-5,many,TGTGCCAGCAGCTCGAGGGGGGAGGGTGGCGTGGGGACCCAGCATTTT,CASSSRGEGGVGTQHF
TRBV29-1,-,TRBJ2-5,many,TGCAGCGTTGACCCCACGGAGACCCAGTACTTC,CSVDPTETQYF
TRBV11-2,-,TRBJ2-7,many,TGTGCCAGCAGCTCCAATCTTGGGACGCTTCCCTACGAGCAGTACTTC,CASSSNLGTLPYEQYF
TRBV7-8,TRBD1,TRBJ2-7,many,TGTGCCAGCAGCTCGGGACAGATTGACGAGCAGTACTTC,CASSSGQIDEQYF
TRBV20-1,-,TRBJ2-1,-,TGCAGTGCTCTTAGGACGGACAACAATGAGCAGTTCTTC,CSALRTDNNEQFF
TRBV28,-,TRBJ2-5,-,TGTGCCAGCATCCCCGGCGGGGTGCGGCGAGAGACCCAGTACTTC,CASIPGGVRRETQYF
TRBV11-3,-,TRBJ1-1,many,TGTGCCAGCAGCCAGGAGAACACTGAAGCTTTCTTT,CASSQENTEAFF
TRBV5-5,-,TRBJ2-5,few,TGTGCCAGCAGCCCCGGGTCTCTCGGGGAGACCCAGTACTTC,CASSPGSLGETQYF
TRBV6-1,-,TRBJ2-2,many,TGTGCCAGCACCTTCACCGGGGAGCTGTTTTTT,CASTFTGELFF
TRBV28,-,TRBJ2-5,many,TGTGCCAGCAGCTCGCCCCGTTTGACCCAGTACTTC,CASSSPRLTQYF
TRBV3-1,-,TRBJ1-1,many,TGTGCCAGCAGCCAAGATTGGGGCAGATCGAACACTGAAGCTTTCTTT,CASSQDWGRSNTEAFF
TRBV7-9,-,TRBJ1-2,few,TGTGCCAGCAGCTGGGCCGGGACGGCTAACTATGGCTACACCTTC,CASSWAGTANYGYTF
TRBV7-9,-,TRBJ2-7,many,TGTGCCAGCAGCTTACCTATTGGCCCCTACGAGCAGTACTTC,CASSLPIGPYEQYF